This is a list of T cell receptor beta chains from one sample in a study of cytomegalovirus exposure and HLA in healthy donors. This table comes from immunoSEQ multiplex PCR, and its TCRdb copy is limited to in-frame clones, with some not included. The sample includes roughly 170,000 clones, 75% to 85% of them seen just once. Sequencing input: PBMCs. Receptors originate from a boy aged 5-17 years in good health and CMV-seronegative. Both conserved end residues are part of each CDR3. Each record gives: V gene, D gene, J gene, clone size, CDR3 protein, CDR3 DNA. A D gene is named only where the DNA matches it firmly. For some rows the clone size is stated as once, few or many, or as a class when expanded; others skip it.

TRBV5-6	.	TRBJ1-1	once	CASSLGRRGPFF	TGTGCCAGCAGCTTGGGTAGGCGGGGGCCCTTCTTT
TRBV7-2	.	TRBJ1-4	.	CASSMSANEKLFF	TGTGCCAGCAGTATGTCCGCGAATGAAAAACTGTTTTTT
TRBV15	.	TRBJ2-6	.	CATSRDQGANVLTF	TGTGCCACCAGCAGAGATCAAGGGGCCAACGTCCTGACTTTC
TRBV25-1	TRBD1	TRBJ2-7	.	CASSVTGQGEAYEQYF	TGTGCCAGCAGTGTAACAGGACAGGGGGAAGCCTACGAGCAGTACTTC
TRBV6-6	.	TRBJ1-1	.	CASSETDSGAFF	TGTGCCAGCAGCGAGACAGACAGCGGGGCTTTCTTT
TRBV6-5	TRBD1	TRBJ2-2	.	CASRGQGRTGELFF	TGTGCCAGCAGGGGACAGGGTCGGACCGGGGAGCTGTTTTTT
TRBV4-1	TRBD1	TRBJ1-5	few	CASSQVGQGNNQPQHF	TGCGCCAGCAGCCAGGTGGGACAGGGAAACAATCAGCCCCAGCATTTT
TRBV2	TRBD1	TRBJ1-1	few	CASSANTGQGWTEAFF	TGTGCCAGCAGCGCAAACACCGGACAGGGGTGGACTGAAGCTTTCTTT
TRBV6-6	TRBD2	TRBJ2-7	once	CASRYPGTSGSEQYF	TGTGCCAGCAGGTACCCCGGGACTAGCGGGAGCGAGCAGTACTTC
TRBV19	.	TRBJ1-1	.	CASSPPRRGTEAFF	TGTGCCAGTAGTCCCCCGAGGCGAGGGACTGAAGCTTTCTTT
TRBV5-6	.	TRBJ2-7	.	CASSLFIRPYEQYF	TGTGCCAGCAGCTTGTTTATCCGTCCCTACGAGCAGTACTTC
TRBV29-1	TRBD1	TRBJ2-2	.	CSVGRTGNTGELFF	TGCAGCGTCGGAAGGACAGGGAACACCGGGGAGCTGTTTTTT
TRBV29-1	.	TRBJ1-1	.	CRQFKRQIMNTEAFF	TGCAGACAATTTAAGAGACAGATCATGAACACTGAAGCTTTCTTT
TRBV6-1	.	TRBJ2-7	.	CASSPMQGIYEQYF	TGTGCCAGCAGTCCCATGCAGGGTATCTACGAGCAGTACTTC
TRBV5-1	TRBD1	TRBJ1-1	.	CASSLDLGQGNTEAFF	TGCGCCAGCAGCTTGGACCTGGGACAGGGGAACACTGAAGCTTTCTTT
TRBV7-6	.	TRBJ2-1	.	CASSAVQGSYNEQFF	TGTGCCAGCAGCGCTGTACAGGGTTCCTACAATGAGCAGTTCTTC
TRBV6-4	.	TRBJ2-1	.	CASSDSSGAYNEQFF	TGTGCCAGCAGTGACAGCAGCGGCGCCTACAATGAGCAGTTCTTC
TRBV27	TRBD1	TRBJ1-5	.	CASSLSGQGIIQPQHF	TGTGCCAGCAGTTTATCCGGACAGGGGATCATTCAGCCCCAGCATTTT
TRBV29-1	TRBD1	TRBJ1-1	.	CSVSTGVQNTEAFF	TGCAGCGTTTCGACAGGGGTGCAGAACACTGAAGCTTTCTTT
TRBV14	TRBD2	TRBJ2-1	.	CASSQGGRVYNEQFF	TGTGCCAGCAGCCAAGGCGGGAGGGTTTACAATGAGCAGTTCTTC
TRBV29-1	.	TRBJ2-2	.	CSVEDRTGELFF	TGCAGCGTTGAAGATCGCACCGGGGAGCTGTTTTTT
TRBV19	TRBD1	TRBJ2-3	few	CASRRGLTDTQYF	TGTGCCAGTAGGAGGGGGCTGACAGATACGCAGTATTTT
TRBV4-1	.	TRBJ2-7	.	CASSQGLAYEQYF	TGCGCCAGCAGCCAAGGACTTGCCTACGAGCAGTACTTC
TRBV23-1	TRBD1	TRBJ2-3	once	CASRRDRDLDTQYF	TGCGCCAGCCGCCGGGACAGGGATCTAGATACGCAGTATTTT
TRBV14	.	TRBJ1-1	.	CASSQVIRTEAFF	TGTGCCAGCAGCCAAGTGATCAGAACTGAAGCTTTCTTT
TRBV9	.	TRBJ1-6	.	CASSHQGRSPYNSPLHF	TGTGCCAGCAGCCACCAGGGGAGAAGCCCATATAATTCACCCCTCCACTTT
TRBV10-3	TRBD1	TRBJ1-1	.	CAISSGTGPREAFF	TGTGCCATCAGCTCCGGGACAGGGCCAAGAGAAGCTTTCTTT
TRBV9	TRBD1	TRBJ1-1	.	CASSAWTGKNTEAFF	TGTGCCAGCAGCGCCTGGACAGGGAAGAACACTGAAGCTTTCTTT
TRBV2	TRBD1	TRBJ1-6	.	CASKRGQAVDSPLHF	TGTGCCAGCAAGAGGGGACAGGCCGTTGATTCACCCCTCCACTTT
TRBV7-9	.	TRBJ2-7	.	CSSSYGVLEQYF	TGTTCCAGCAGCTACGGGGTTTTGGAGCAGTACTTC
TRBV5-5	TRBD1	TRBJ2-7	.	CASSRQPGQGNYEQYF	TGTGCCAGCAGCCGCCAGCCGGGACAGGGCAATTACGAGCAGTACTTC
TRBV9	.	TRBJ1-5	.	CASSVAINQPQHF	TGTGCCAGCAGCGTAGCCATCAATCAGCCCCAGCATTTT
TRBV29-1	.	TRBJ1-2	.	CSVEASDYGYTF	TGCAGCGTTGAAGCGTCGGACTATGGCTACACCTTC
TRBV10-3	TRBD1	TRBJ1-1	.	CAISEWGAGGTEAFF	TGTGCCATCAGTGAGTGGGGGGCAGGGGGCACTGAAGCTTTCTTT
TRBV23-1	TRBD2	TRBJ2-2	.	CASSHRPGGRVTGELFF	TGCGCCAGCAGTCATAGGCCCGGCGGGAGGGTCACCGGGGAGCTGTTTTTT
TRBV9	.	TRBJ2-7	.	CASSDTGSSYEQYF	TGTGCCAGCAGCGATACAGGAAGCTCCTACGAGCAGTACTTC
TRBV30	.	TRBJ1-6	.	CAWSQGQSSSPLHF	TGTGCCTGGAGTCAAGGACAGTCATCTTCACCCCTCCACTTT
TRBV7-9	TRBD2	TRBJ2-1	.	CASSEPGTSGRTGNNEQFF	TGTGCCAGCAGCGAACCCGGGACTAGCGGGAGAACGGGGAACAATGAGCAGTTCTTC
TRBV30	.	TRBJ1-5	once	CAWRDRPDQPQHF	TGTGCCTGGAGAGACAGGCCTGATCAGCCCCAGCATTTT
TRBV19	TRBD1	TRBJ1-5	.	CASSPPGAGGSYFNQPQHF	TGTGCCAGTAGTCCCCCCGGGGCAGGGGGCTCCTACTTTAATCAGCCCCAGCATTTT
TRBV29-1	TRBD2	TRBJ2-5	.	CSVASGGFEEQYF	TGCAGCGTTGCTAGCGGGGGTTTCGAGGAGCAGTACTTC
TRBV18	TRBD1	TRBJ1-6	few	CASSAGTGPSPLHF	TGTGCCAGCTCAGCCGGGACAGGGCCTTCACCCCTCCACTTT
TRBV10-3	TRBD1	TRBJ1-2	.	CAISDTGDYGYTF	TGTGCCATCAGTGACACAGGGGACTATGGCTACACCTTC
TRBV7-9	TRBD2	TRBJ2-1	.	CASRPSGDNEQFF	TGTGCCAGTCGGCCTAGCGGTGACAATGAGCAGTTCTTC
TRBV5-6	.	TRBJ2-2	.	CASSLRTVRLNTGELFF	TGTGCCAGCAGCTTGCGAACAGTTAGGTTGAACACCGGGGAGCTGTTTTTT
TRBV5-4	.	TRBJ1-1	.	CASSYVAGGAPEAFF	TGTGCCAGCAGCTACGTCGCGGGAGGGGCCCCTGAAGCTTTCTTT
TRBV2	TRBD2	TRBJ2-2	.	CASSALAGLNTGELFF	TGTGCCAGCAGTGCCCTAGCGGGGCTGAACACCGGGGAGCTGTTTTTT
TRBV4-1	TRBD2	TRBJ2-1	.	CASSPRTSGGAEQFF	TGCGCCAGCAGCCCTAGGACTAGCGGGGGGGCTGAGCAGTTCTTC
TRBV10-3	TRBD2	TRBJ2-1	.	CAISEGLAGGRDEQFF	TGTGCCATCAGTGAAGGACTAGCGGGGGGTAGAGATGAGCAGTTCTTC
TRBV11-3	.	TRBJ1-6	.	CASSRGEAYNSPLHF	TGTGCCAGCAGCCGCGGGGAAGCCTATAATTCACCCCTCCACTTT